This TCR beta chain came from a study of T cell repertoires in cytomegalovirus infection. TCRdb ran MiXCR on the reads and lists one entry per CDR3 protein. The sample shows some 500,000 distinct CDR3 sequences, around 30% of them seen only once. Trimming pared 3 bases from V and 4 bases from J, leaving 10 bases between. Germline loops: CDR1 SGHVS, CDR2 FQNEAQ. The CDR3 totals 13 residues. This clonotype was counted only a few times. Its matching antigen is unknown. The sequenced sample was cultured PBMCs, obtained from culture after CMV antigen stimulation. The clonotype was recovered from a human donor in good health (CMV status not recorded). Some clones in this sample may be carry-over from other donors' samples. The chain employs TRBV7-8 and TRBJ2-7; weak D call: TRBD2 (6 bases). The CDR3 is CASSFPGSYEQYV. The CDR3 DNA reads as TGTGCCAGCAGCTTCCCCGGGAGTTACGAGCAGTACGTC.